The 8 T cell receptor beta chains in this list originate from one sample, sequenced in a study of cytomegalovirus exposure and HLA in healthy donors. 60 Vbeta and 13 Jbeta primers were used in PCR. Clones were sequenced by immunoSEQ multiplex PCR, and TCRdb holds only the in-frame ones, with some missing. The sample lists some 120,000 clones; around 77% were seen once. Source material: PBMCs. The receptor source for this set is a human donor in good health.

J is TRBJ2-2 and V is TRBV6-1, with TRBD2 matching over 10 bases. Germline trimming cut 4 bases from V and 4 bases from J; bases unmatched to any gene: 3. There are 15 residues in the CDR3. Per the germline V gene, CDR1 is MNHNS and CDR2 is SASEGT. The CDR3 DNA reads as TGTGCCAGCAGTGGAAGCGGGAGGGCCACCGGGGAGCTGTTTTTT. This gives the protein CASSGSGRATGELFF.

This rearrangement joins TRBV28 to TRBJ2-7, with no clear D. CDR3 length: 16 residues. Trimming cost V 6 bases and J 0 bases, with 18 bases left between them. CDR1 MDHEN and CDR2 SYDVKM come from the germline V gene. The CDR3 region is CASSLTLAGTSYEQYF. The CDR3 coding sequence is TGTGCCAGCAGCCTTACTTTGGCAGGCACCTCCTACGAGCAGTACTTC.

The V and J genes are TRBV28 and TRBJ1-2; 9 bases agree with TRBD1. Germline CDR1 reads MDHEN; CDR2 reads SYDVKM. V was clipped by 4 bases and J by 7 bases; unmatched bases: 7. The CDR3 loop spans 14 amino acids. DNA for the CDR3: TGTGCCAGCAGTTCCAGGCGGACAGGGGTTGGCTACACCTTC. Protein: CASSSRRTGVGYTF.

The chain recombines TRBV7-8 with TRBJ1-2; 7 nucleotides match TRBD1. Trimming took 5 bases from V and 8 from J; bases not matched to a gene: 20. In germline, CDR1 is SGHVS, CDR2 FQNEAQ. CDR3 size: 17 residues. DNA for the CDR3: TGTGCCAGCAGCCCAAGCGGTTATTTAACAGGGGAGCGAGGCTACACCTTC. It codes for CASSPSGYLTGERGYTF.

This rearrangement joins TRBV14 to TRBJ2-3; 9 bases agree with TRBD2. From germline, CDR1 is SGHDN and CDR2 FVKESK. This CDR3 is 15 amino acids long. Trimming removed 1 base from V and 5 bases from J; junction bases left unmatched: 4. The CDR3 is CASSQVAGVRDTQYF. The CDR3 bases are TGTGCCAGCAGCCAAGTAGCGGGAGTTCGAGATACGCAGTATTTT.

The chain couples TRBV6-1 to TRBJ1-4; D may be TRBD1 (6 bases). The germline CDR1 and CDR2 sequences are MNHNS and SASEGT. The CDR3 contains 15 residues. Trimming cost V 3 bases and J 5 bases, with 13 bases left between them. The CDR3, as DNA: TGTGCCAGCAGTGATGACAGGACCGTGAATGAAAAACTGTTTTTT. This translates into CASSDDRTVNEKLFF.

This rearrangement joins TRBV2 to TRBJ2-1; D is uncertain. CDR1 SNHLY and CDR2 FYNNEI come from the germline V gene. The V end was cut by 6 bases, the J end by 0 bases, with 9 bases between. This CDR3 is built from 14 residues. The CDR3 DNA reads TGTGCCAGCAGGAGAGACACCTCCTACAATGAGCAGTTCTTC. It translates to CASRRDTSYNEQFF.

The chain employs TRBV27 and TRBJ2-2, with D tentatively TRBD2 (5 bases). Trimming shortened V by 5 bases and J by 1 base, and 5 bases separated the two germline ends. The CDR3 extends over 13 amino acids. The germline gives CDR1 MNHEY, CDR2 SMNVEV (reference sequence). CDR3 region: CASSRGNTGELFF. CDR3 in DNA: TGTGCCAGCAGTCGGGGGAACACCGGGGAGCTGTTTTTT.